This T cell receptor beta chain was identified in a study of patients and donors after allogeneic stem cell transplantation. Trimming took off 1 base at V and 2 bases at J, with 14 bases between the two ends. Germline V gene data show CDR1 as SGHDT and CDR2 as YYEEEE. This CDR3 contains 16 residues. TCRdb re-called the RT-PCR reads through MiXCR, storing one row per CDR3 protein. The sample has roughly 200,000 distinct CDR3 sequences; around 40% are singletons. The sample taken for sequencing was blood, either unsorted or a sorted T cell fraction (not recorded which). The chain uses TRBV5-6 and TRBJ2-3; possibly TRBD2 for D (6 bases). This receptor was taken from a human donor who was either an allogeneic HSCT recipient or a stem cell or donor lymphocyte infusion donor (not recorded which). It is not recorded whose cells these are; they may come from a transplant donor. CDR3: CASSLLARGNTDTQYF. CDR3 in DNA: TGTGCCAGCAGCTTGTTAGCGCGGGGCAACACAGATACGCAGTATTTT.